The 14 T cell receptor beta chains in this list originate from one sample, sequenced in a study of naive and memory T cell subsets. The SP2 primer and nested alpha and beta constant region primers amplified ligated cDNA in four rounds. MiXCR was run by TCRdb on the 5' RACE reads, yielding one entry per CDR3 protein. This table holds roughly 48,000 distinct CDR3 sequences, approximately 4.8% found once. TCR cDNA received a 3' ligated oligonucleotide that carried a UMI. The receptors originated from a female donor in good health.

In this sample, this clonotype turned up many times. The rearrangement links TRBV20-1 to TRBJ2-1; weak D call: TRBD2 (6 bases). Trimming took off 3 bases at V and 3 bases at J, with 12 bases between the two ends. Germline CDR1 DFQATT, CDR2 SNEGSKA (reference sequence). This CDR3 comprises 14 residues. CDR3 DNA: TGCAGTGCTAGTCGGGCGGAGGGCTACAATGAGCAGTTCTTC. Amino acids: CSASRAEGYNEQFF.

This clonotype has only a few counts. This sequence joins TRBV25-1 and TRBJ2-3; D is unresolved. From germline, CDR1 is MGHDK and CDR2 SYGVNS. V dropped 1 base and J dropped 3 bases, with 32 bases sitting between them. This CDR3 contains 22 residues. CDR3: CASSELRVEESNQKLPTDTQYF. For the CDR3, the DNA is TGTGCCAGCAGTGAATTAAGGGTAGAGGAGAGTAACCAAAAGCTCCCAACAGATACGCAGTATTTT.

This chain uses TRBV7-9 with TRBJ2-1, with a tentative D call TRBD2 (6 bases). Trimming cost V 0 bases and J 9 bases, with 15 bases left between them. Germline-derived CDR1 and CDR2 are SEHNR and FQNEAQ (reference sequence). The CDR3 sequence is 15 residues long. The CDR3 here is CASSLAHGSSVEQFF. For the CDR3, the DNA is TGTGCCAGCAGCTTAGCGCACGGGTCTAGCGTTGAGCAGTTCTTC.

This clonotype was picked up many times. This chain uses TRBV5-1 with TRBJ2-7; unclear D gene. CDR1 SGHRS and CDR2 YFSETQ come from the germline V gene. V lost 0 bases to trimming and J lost 2 bases, with 6 bases between them. CDR3 size: 13 residues. CDR3 sequence (DNA): TGCGCCAGCAGCTTGGACAGCCCCTACGAGCAGTACTTC. Protein sequence: CASSLDSPYEQYF.

This clonotype was picked up many times. The chain carries TRBV19 and TRBJ2-2; 10 nucleotides match TRBD2. Germline V gene sequence: CDR1 LNHDA, CDR2 SQIVND (reference sequence). The CDR3 totals 16 residues. Losses at the gene ends were 6 bases for V and 1 base for J; bases not matched to a gene: 5. In DNA, the CDR3 is TGTGCCAGTAGGGAATCTAGCGGGAGGAACACCGGGGAGCTGTTTTTT. It codes for CASRESSGRNTGELFF.

This clonotype was recorded at least ten times. The chain recombines TRBV3-1 with TRBJ2-7; TRBD2 agrees at 13 bases. V gave up 7 bases and J gave up 3 bases; unmatched junction bases: 3. Germline-derived CDR1 and CDR2 are LGHDT and YNNKEL (reference sequence). The CDR3 is 14 amino acids. CDR3 DNA sequence: TGTGCCAGCACCCGGACTAGCGGGAGCTACGAGCAGTACTTC. Translated, it gives CASTRTSGSYEQYF.

This clonotype was counted ten times or more. The J gene is TRBJ2-7, the V gene TRBV28; tentatively, D is TRBD2 (6 bases). The CDR3 loop spans 14 amino acids. Germline V CDR1 and CDR2: MDHEN, SYDVKM. V was shortened by 3 bases and J by 3 bases, with 12 bases between the two germline ends. The CDR3 is CASSLGGINYEQYF. The CDR3 DNA reads as TGTGCCAGCAGTTTGGGCGGGATTAACTACGAGCAGTACTTC.

This chain connects TRBV11-2 to TRBJ2-7, with 7 bases matching TRBD2. This CDR3 has 14 amino acids. The V gene's germline CDR1 is SGHAT and CDR2 FQNNGV. With 2 bases clipped from V and 5 bases from J, the junction kept 6 bases outside the gene matches. The CDR3 sequence: CASSLWGRAHEQYF. The DNA for the CDR3 is TGTGCCAGCAGCTTATGGGGGAGGGCCCACGAGCAGTACTTC.

Ten or more counts support this clonotype. The chain uses TRBV18 and TRBJ2-2; D might be TRBD1 (6 bases). In germline, CDR1 is KGHSH, CDR2 LQKENI. The V end was cut by 4 bases, the J end by 1 base, with 13 bases between. CDR3 length equals 16 residues. CDR3 amino acids: CASSLNRARNTGELFF. The CDR3, as DNA: TGTGCCAGCTCACTGAACAGGGCTCGGAACACCGGGGAGCTGTTTTTT.

This clonotype was found many times. The chain employs TRBV7-3 and TRBJ1-1; D is undetermined. The germline V and J ends were trimmed by 2 bases and 2 bases, with 6 bases remaining between them. Germline V gene lookup returns CDR1 SGHTA and CDR2 FQGTGA. The CDR3 covers 13 residues. The CDR3 sequence: CASSLLGNTEAFF. CDR3 coding DNA: TGTGCCAGCAGCTTATTAGGTAACACTGAAGCTTTCTTT.

The sample holds many counts of this clonotype. The chain is built from TRBV4-3 and TRBJ2-4, with TRBD2 matching 15 bases. The germline gives CDR1 LGHNA, CDR2 YSLEER. V dropped 1 base and J dropped 2; count of bases not matched to a gene: 9. This CDR3 is 20 amino acids long. The DNA of the CDR3 is TGCGCCAGCAGCCAAGGCCCACTCGGACTAGCGGGAGGGACCAAAAACATTCAGTACTTC. It codes for CASSQGPLGLAGGTKNIQYF.

This clonotype has ten or more counts. The chain employs TRBV28 and TRBJ2-1; D tentatively reads TRBD1 or TRBD2 (5 bases each). The CDR3 covers 15 residues. Germline V gene data show CDR1 as MDHEN and CDR2 as SYDVKM. V dropped 6 bases and J dropped 5 bases, with 17 bases sitting between them. The CDR3 bases are TGTGCCAGCAGCCAAGGGACCCCAACTAACAATGAGCAGTTCTTC. This gives the protein CASSQGTPTNNEQFF.

This clonotype was seen many times. The CDR3 spells CASSYLGTAHNEQFF. The CDR3 DNA follows: TGCGCCAGCAGCTATCTAGGGACCGCCCACAATGAGCAGTTCTTC. The rearrangement joins TRBV4-1 to TRBJ2-1; D tentatively fits TRBD1 or TRBD2 (5 bases each). The CDR3 consists of 15 residues. V was pared by 5 bases and J by 5 bases, with 16 bases between. Germline V gives CDR1 MGHRA, CDR2 YSYEKL.

There are many counts of this clonotype. The rearrangement joins TRBV9 to TRBJ1-1; 8 bases are shared with TRBD1. Trimming took 2 bases from V and 1 from J; bases not matched to a gene: 4. The length of the CDR3 is 15 residues. CDR1 SGDLS and CDR2 YYNGEE come from the germline V gene. CDR3 DNA: TGTGCCAGCAGCGTTGGGGACAGGACGAACACTGAAGCTTTCTTT. Its protein is CASSVGDRTNTEAFF.